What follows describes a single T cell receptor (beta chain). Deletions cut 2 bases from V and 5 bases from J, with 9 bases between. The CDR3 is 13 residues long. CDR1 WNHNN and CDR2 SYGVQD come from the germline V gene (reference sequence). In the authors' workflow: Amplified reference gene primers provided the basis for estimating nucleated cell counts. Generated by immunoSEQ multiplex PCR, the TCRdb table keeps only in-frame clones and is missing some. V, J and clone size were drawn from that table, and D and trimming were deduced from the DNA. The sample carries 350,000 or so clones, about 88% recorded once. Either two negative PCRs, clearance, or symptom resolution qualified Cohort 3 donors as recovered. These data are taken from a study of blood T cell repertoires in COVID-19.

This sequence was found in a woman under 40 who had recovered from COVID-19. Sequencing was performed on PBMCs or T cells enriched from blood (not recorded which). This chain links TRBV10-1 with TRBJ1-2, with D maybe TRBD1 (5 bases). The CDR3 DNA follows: TGCGCCAGCAGTGAGGACAGCAAGTATGGCTACACCTTC. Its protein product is CASSEDSKYGYTF.